This T cell receptor (beta chain) was sequenced for a study of blood T cell repertoires in COVID-19. Study at large: Some COVID-19 samples were acute and others convalescent; all came from the United States, Italy and Spain.

Authors' analysis steps: Estimates of nucleated cell counts were drawn from the amplification of reference gene primers. TCRdb's copy holds only in-frame clones and misses some; the assay was immunoSEQ multiplex PCR. Clone size and the V and J calls come from that table; the DNA yielded D and trimming. Of tens of thousands of clones in the sample, roughly 88% were seen once. The table lists this clone with a few counts. Trimming left V 3 bases short and J 1 base short, with 10 bases between. The CDR3 length is 14 residues. Germline values: CDR1 SGDLS, CDR2 YYNGEE. The receptor comes from a human donor in a cohort sampled during active COVID-19. The donor label of this sample is uncertain. The V and J genes are TRBV9 and TRBJ1-1; D unresolved. Sample: peripheral blood. The CDR3 DNA sequence: TGTGCCAGCAGCGGAGGGATCAAGAACACTGAAGCTTTCTTT. This translates into CASSGGIKNTEAFF.